These 26 T cell receptor beta chains originate from one sample sequenced in a study of T cell repertoires in cytomegalovirus infection. The antigens these receptors bind are not known. MiXCR was run by TCRdb on the reads, yielding one entry per CDR3 protein. This table holds 700,000 to 850,000 distinct CDR3 sequences, 32% found once. The sample consisted of cultured CD8+ T cells from PBMCs, taken from culture after CMV antigen stimulation. All receptors derive from a human donor in good health (CMV status not recorded). Some clones in this sample may be carry-over from other donors' samples.

This clonotype occurred a few times. This chain links TRBV12-3 or TRBV12-4 with TRBJ2-1; D is tentatively TRBD1 or TRBD2 (5 bases each). The CDR3 is 13 amino acids. V was pared by 4 bases and J by 9 bases, with 13 bases between. The DNA of the CDR3 is TGTGCCAGCAGTTCCGGGACGCGCGGTGAGCAGTTCTTC. This sequence encodes CASSSGTRGEQFF.

This clonotype was recorded once. An end of the junction differs from the germline gene, which may be a read error. The genes are TRBV10-3 and TRBJ2-3; TRBD1 might be the D (6 bases). The CDR3 is 15 amino acids. The germline V gene encodes CDR1 ENHRY and CDR2 SYGVKD. The CDR3: CAISEQGGGTDMQYF. In nucleotides, the CDR3 is TGTGCCATCAGTGAACAAGGTGGGGGCACAGATATGCAGTATTTT.

The chain employs TRBV6-5 and TRBJ2-5; TRBD2 matches 10 bases. Per the germline V gene, CDR1 is MNHEY and CDR2 is SVGAGI. The CDR3 extends over 16 amino acids. The ends lost 6 bases at V and 3 bases at J; junction bases unmatched: 10. CDR3 bases: TGTGCCAGCAGCCCTATAGCGGGGGGTTTGGAAGAGACCCAGTACTTC. The encoded protein is CASSPIAGGLEETQYF.

This clonotype was picked up a small number of times. The chain recombines TRBV14 with TRBJ1-1; D possibly corresponds to TRBD1 (6 bases). The CDR3 covers 13 residues. CDR1 is SGHDN, CDR2 FVKESK, per germline. Trimming cost V 2 bases and J 7 bases, with 11 bases left between them. CDR3 nucleotide sequence: TGTGCCAGCAGCCAACTTGGGACATATGAAGCTTTCTTT. As protein: CASSQLGTYEAFF.

This clonotype appeared many times. This chain connects TRBV2 to TRBJ1-3; D gene uncertain. V gave up 11 bases and J gave up 2 bases, with 13 bases separating them. CDR3 length: 13 amino acids. Per germline, CDR1 SNHLY and CDR2 FYNNEI. Written as DNA, the CDR3 is TGTGCCGGATTGGGCAAGACTGGAAACACCATATATTTT. Translation gives CAGLGKTGNTIYF.

This clonotype was seen a handful of times. The CDR3 nucleotides are TGTGCCAGCAGCCCCCGAAGGGGGGGAGACATGAACACTGAAGCTTTCTTT. Translation gives CASSPRRGGDMNTEAFF. The rearrangement links TRBV7-6 to TRBJ1-1; D may be TRBD1 (6 bases). Germline V gene sequence: CDR1 SGHVS, CDR2 FNYEAQ. The CDR3 sequence is 17 residues long. Trimming shortened V by 5 bases and J by 0 bases, and 19 bases separated the two germline ends.

The gene calls are TRBV18 and TRBJ2-4; perhaps TRBD1 as D (6 bases). V dropped 3 bases and J dropped 1 base, with 16 bases sitting between them. Germline V gene lookup returns CDR1 KGHSH and CDR2 LQKENI. The CDR3 sequence is 17 residues long. The CDR3: CASSPKGSQGAKNIQYF. The CDR3 DNA reads TGTGCCAGCTCACCCAAGGGGAGTCAGGGGGCCAAAAACATTCAGTACTTC.

About this clonotype itself: A clone one base away is much larger, so this may be a read error. The V and J genes are TRBV7-2 and TRBJ1-2, with D uncertain. Per germline, CDR1 SGHTA and CDR2 FQGNSA. The CDR3 sequence is 13 residues long. The V gene lost 2 bases and the J gene lost 3 bases, with 7 bases spanning the gap. CDR3 residues: CASSLNNYYGYTF. CDR3 bases: TGTGCCAGCAGCTTAAACAACTACTATGGCTACACCTTC.

This clonotype came up a few times. The J gene is TRBJ1-5, the V gene TRBV28, with D unresolved. The CDR3 is 12 amino acids. The V end was cut by 7 bases, the J end by 7 bases, with 11 bases between. Germline CDR1 is MDHEN and CDR2 is SYDVKM. CDR3 coding DNA: TGTGCCAGCAACATGGATCGGCAGCCCCAGCATTTT. Translating it yields CASNMDRQPQHF. The full variable domain, its missing parts supplied by reference TRBV28 and TRBJ1-5, is DVKVTQSSRYLVKRTGEKVFLECVQDMDHENMFWYRQDPGLGLRLIYFSYDVKMKEKGDIPEGYSVSREKKERFSLILESASTNQTSMYLCASNMDRQPQHFGDGTRLSIL.

The chain has TRBV28 and TRBJ2-1, with TRBD2 matching 8 bases. Per germline, CDR1 MDHEN and CDR2 SYDVKM. This CDR3 is built from 17 residues. Unmatched junction bases numbered 10, after V lost 1 base and J lost 5 bases. The CDR3 nucleotides are TGTGCCAGCAGTTTATTTCCAGCGGGGGCCCCGAACAATGAGCAGTTCTTC. It specifies CASSLFPAGAPNNEQFF.

The chain carries TRBV7-3 and TRBJ2-1, with D tentatively TRBD1 (6 bases). The CDR3 is 15 residues long. Germline CDR1 is SGHTA and CDR2 is FQGTGA. V was clipped by 5 bases and J by 0 bases, with 11 bases between them. The CDR3, as DNA: TGTGCCAGCAGCAGAGGACAGAGCTCCTACAATGAGCAGTTCTTC. Translating it yields CASSRGQSSYNEQFF.

J is TRBJ1-5 and V is TRBV6-8; D gene ambiguous. V gave up 5 bases and J gave up 6 bases, with 5 bases separating them. The CDR3 is 11 amino acids. Germline assignment: CDR1 MNHGY and CDR2 SAAAGT. The CDR3 region is CASSTGQPQHF. DNA for the CDR3: TGTGCCAGCAGTACGGGTCAGCCCCAGCATTTT.

Only a few counts were recorded for this clonotype. This chain connects TRBV27 to TRBJ2-5, with 9 nucleotides matching TRBD2. V lost 0 bases, J lost 4 bases, and 6 bases stayed unmatched. The CDR3 covers 16 residues. Germline V gives CDR1 MNHEY, CDR2 SMNVEV (reference sequence). The CDR3, as DNA: TGTGCCAGCAGTTTATCAGTAGCGGGGGAGCTAGAGACCCAGTACTTC. Encoded protein: CASSLSVAGELETQYF.

This clonotype was picked up many times. This chain joins TRBV12-3 or TRBV12-4 and TRBJ2-1; D is possibly TRBD1 or TRBD2 (7 bases each). V was trimmed by 6 bases and J by 2 bases, leaving 14 bases between them. The CDR3 has 15 amino acids. This chain's CDR3 is CASSMGGGAYNEQFF. The CDR3 DNA is TGTGCCAGCAGCATGGGAGGGGGCGCCTACAATGAGCAGTTCTTC.

The chain recombines TRBV9 with TRBJ2-2, with D perhaps TRBD1 (5 bases). The CDR3 runs to 16 residues. The V gene lost 1 base and the J gene lost 0 bases, with 10 bases spanning the gap. Germline V CDR1 and CDR2: SGDLS, YYNGEE. The CDR3 nucleotides read TGTGCCAGCAGCGTAAAGACAGCCTCGAACACCGGGGAGCTGTTTTTT. Protein sequence: CASSVKTASNTGELFF.

The chain couples TRBV18 to TRBJ2-7, with D uncertain. The length of the CDR3 is 13 residues. Germline CDR1 and CDR2: KGHSH and LQKENI. The V and J ends lost 4 bases and 3 bases respectively, with 10 bases between them. The CDR3 spells CASSLWPNYEQYV. In DNA, the CDR3 is TGTGCCAGCTCACTCTGGCCCAACTACGAGCAGTACGTC.

This clonotype was counted between two and nine times. The rearrangement links TRBV27 to TRBJ2-1; 16 nucleotides match TRBD2. With 3 bases clipped from V and 9 bases from J, the junction kept 8 bases outside the gene matches. Germline loops: CDR1 MNHEY, CDR2 SMNVEV (reference sequence). The CDR3 has 17 residues. CDR3 residues: CASSFLGLAGGPTEQFF. The CDR3 nucleotides are TGTGCCAGCAGTTTCCTGGGACTAGCGGGGGGGCCGACTGAGCAGTTCTTC.

The chain carries TRBV19 and TRBJ1-2; 7 positions agree with TRBD1. Losses at the gene ends were 11 bases for V and 8 bases for J; bases not matched to a gene: 8. Germline lookup yields CDR1 LNHDA and CDR2 SQIVND (reference sequence). The CDR3 length is 11 residues. This chain's CDR3 is CAVRGGRGYTF. For the CDR3, the DNA is TGTGCCGTCAGGGGGGGACGGGGCTACACCTTC.

This clonotype appeared a few times. The V and J genes are TRBV7-9 and TRBJ2-1; D uncertain. V lost 1 base, J lost 2 bases, and 12 bases lay in between. The CDR3 has 16 amino acids. The germline CDR1 and CDR2 sequences are SEHNR and FQNEAQ (reference sequence). CDR3 nucleotide sequence: TGTGCCAGCAGCTTAGTCATGGCGTTAGCCTACAATGAGCAGTTCTTC. Translated: CASSLVMALAYNEQFF.

This clonotype has more than one count but fewer than ten. The J gene is TRBJ1-2, the V gene TRBV7-2; 8 bases fit TRBD1. CDR3 size: 15 residues. Germline V gives CDR1 SGHTA, CDR2 FQGNSA. V trimming: 10 bases; J trimming: 4 bases; junction bases outside the gene matches: 14. CDR3 region: CATNLPRQGSYGYTF. CDR3 sequence (DNA): TGTGCCACAAACCTACCGAGACAGGGGAGCTATGGCTACACCTTC.

The chain has TRBV13 and TRBJ2-4; the D gene is possibly TRBD1 (6 bases). The V gene lost 5 bases and the J gene lost 0 bases, with 17 bases spanning the gap. The CDR3 length is 17 residues. Germline CDR1 and CDR2: PRHDT and FYEKMQ (reference sequence). As DNA, the CDR3 is TGTGCCAGCAGCACCCGAGGACAGCCCCAAGCCAAAAACATTCAGTACTTC. Its translation: CASSTRGQPQAKNIQYF.

This rearrangement joins TRBV5-6 to TRBJ1-6; perhaps TRBD1 as D (6 bases). The germline V and J ends were trimmed by 4 bases and 9 bases, with 20 bases remaining between them. CDR1 and CDR2 from the germline V gene are SGHDT and YYEEEE. This CDR3 contains 16 residues. CDR3 region: CASSLRGRGIGSPLHF. CDR3 nucleotide sequence: TGTGCCAGCAGCCTTCGTGGCAGGGGTATTGGTTCACCCCTCCACTTT.

The CDR3 DNA follows: TGTGCCAGCAGTTACAACGGGGGTGAGCAGTTCTTC. As protein: CASSYNGGEQFF. V and J are TRBV6-8 and TRBJ2-1; a possible D gene is TRBD2 (6 bases). CDR3 length equals 12 residues. CDR1 is MNHGY and CDR2 is SAAAGT in the germline V gene. The V and J ends lost 2 bases and 9 bases respectively, with 8 bases between them.

This sequence joins TRBV7-6 and TRBJ1-3; D gene uncertain. The CDR3 sequence is 15 residues long. V shed 2 bases and J shed 0 bases, with 8 bases lying between them. CDR1 and CDR2 from the germline V gene are SGHVS and FNYEAQ. The CDR3 loop is CASSLQASSGNTIYF. CDR3 nucleotide sequence: TGTGCCAGCAGCTTACAGGCTAGCTCTGGAAACACCATATATTTT.

The V call is TRBV19, the J call TRBJ2-5; D call uncertain. Germline V lookup: CDR1 LNHDA, CDR2 SQIVND (reference sequence). V was shortened by 0 bases and J by 0 bases, with 11 bases between the two germline ends. The CDR3 has 16 amino acids. CDR3 region: CASSIDTQPDQETQYF. The CDR3 region has the DNA TGTGCCAGTAGTATAGATACACAGCCAGACCAAGAGACCCAGTACTTC.

Turning to this clonotype: This may be a read error: a much more frequent sequence differs by one nucleotide. The chain couples TRBV7-2 to TRBJ1-5, with 10 positions matching TRBD1. CDR1 is SGHTA and CDR2 is FQGNSA in the germline V gene. This CDR3 comprises 14 residues. The ends lost 3 bases at V and 9 bases at J; junction bases unmatched: 5. The CDR3 is CTSSLGQGTGPQHF. CDR3 in DNA: TGTACCAGCAGCTTGGGACAGGGGACTGGGCCCCAGCATTTT.